This T cell receptor (beta chain) was retrieved from a study of vaccination and CD4 T cells after COVID-19. Study as a whole: In the convalescent cohort, there were six males and four females, two of them Hispanic. Post-diagnosis, post-COVID samples were collected after a median approximately 110 days, ranging 35 to 161. Cellular stimulation was performed using overlapping spike peptides derived from SARS-CoV-2, HCoV-NL63, HCoV-OC43 and HCoV-229E.

The treatment is: approximately nine-day PBMC culture with coronavirus spike peptide pools or control peptides (ViraFEST assay). V gave up 6 bases and J gave up 0 bases; unmatched junction bases: 11. The CDR3 totals 18 residues. Germline loops: CDR1 MNHNS, CDR2 SASEGT. The Oncomine TCR Beta short-read assay was applied to DNA of cultured CD4+ T cells. From cultured CD4+ T cells, genomic DNA was extracted. Each CDR3 protein gets one entry after TCRdb re-called the PCR reads with MiXCR. The table has about 19,000 distinct CDR3 sequences, about 60% seen once. On this clonotype: The antigen is undetermined.

The chain joins TRBV6-1 to TRBJ2-1; 10 nucleotides agree with TRBD2. The receptor was derived from a human donor who had recovered from COVID-19. The sequencing sample was made of CD4+ T cells from blood, cultured in vitro. CDR3 loop: CASSSGRAADSSYNEQFF. In DNA form, the CDR3 reads TGTGCCAGCAGCAGCGGGAGGGCCGCAGATAGCTCCTACAATGAGCAGTTCTTC.